The 11 T cell receptor beta chains presented below share a single source sample, sequenced in a study of CD8+CD57+ T cells in acquired aplastic anemia. Profiling of TCR beta VDJ combinations and CDR3 sequences used genomic DNA as template. TCRdb independently ran MiXCR on the reads; one entry per CDR3 protein. Of some 190,000 distinct CDR3 sequences in the sample, approximately 46% were seen once. Sequencing used sorted CD4+, CD8+, or CD8+CD57+ T cells (not recorded which) from PBMCs. The source is a human donor in good health.

This clonotype was counted at least ten times. The chain couples TRBV29-1 to TRBJ2-5; D is tentatively TRBD1 or TRBD2 (5 bases each). V was cut by 5 bases and J by 5 bases, with 15 bases left in between. CDR1 is SQVTM and CDR2 is ANQGSEA in the germline V gene. The CDR3 is made up of 13 amino acids. CDR3 loop: CSVCPGAAETQYF. The CDR3 region has the DNA TGCAGCGTTTGTCCCGGGGCCGCGGAGACCCAGTACTTC.

The chain links TRBV2 to TRBJ2-7, with a tentative D call TRBD1 (6 bases). Germline assignment: CDR1 SNHLY and CDR2 FYNNEI. This CDR3 comprises 12 residues. V was cut by 2 bases and J by 6 bases, with 8 bases left in between. The CDR3 sequence is CASSELRGEQYF. The CDR3 DNA sequence: TGTGCCAGCAGTGAACTCAGGGGCGAGCAGTACTTC.

The chain recombines TRBV12-5 with TRBJ1-1; D is uncertain. This CDR3 is built from 16 residues. In germline, CDR1 is LGHNT, CDR2 FRNRAP. V lost 4 bases, J lost 3 bases, and 18 bases lay in between. The CDR3 here is CASGSPRGGKDTEAFF. In DNA, the CDR3 is TGTGCTAGTGGTTCCCCGCGGGGAGGTAAGGACACTGAAGCTTTCTTT.

The chain has TRBV10-2 and TRBJ2-3, with 10 bases lining up with TRBD1. The CDR3 extends over 14 amino acids. Losses at the gene ends were 10 bases for V and 4 bases for J; bases not matched to a gene: 8. CDR1 and CDR2 from the germline V gene are WSHSY and SAAADI. The DNA of the CDR3 is TGCGCCACGAAGACAGGGGGCGCGTCAGATACGCAGTATTTT. It is translated as CATKTGGASDTQYF.

Here the CDR3 DNA reads TGCAGTGCCACCCGCGGGGGGACTGCTACAGATACGCAGTATTTT. This sequence encodes CSATRGGTATDTQYF. This chain links TRBV20-1 with TRBJ2-3; 8 bases map to TRBD2. Germline trimming cut 6 bases from V and 3 bases from J; bases unmatched to any gene: 11. The germline gives CDR1 DFQATT, CDR2 SNEGSKA (reference sequence). The CDR3 consists of 15 residues.

The chain links TRBV10-3 to TRBJ2-7, with D uncertain. Trimming shortened V by 0 bases and J by 7 bases, and 4 bases separated the two germline ends. The CDR3 length is 11 residues. From germline, CDR1 is ENHRY and CDR2 SYGVKD. As DNA, the CDR3 is TGTGCCATCAGTGAGTCGGGGGAGCAGTACTTC. This translates into CAISESGEQYF.

This clonotype was seen many times. This chain links TRBV20-1 with TRBJ2-7; maybe TRBD1 (6 bases). V dropped 2 bases and J dropped 2 bases, with 28 bases sitting between them. The CDR3 length is 19 residues. Germline CDR1 and CDR2: DFQATT and SNEGSKA (reference sequence). As DNA, the CDR3 is TGCAGTGCTAGACCACTCCGTCCGACAGGCCCAAGTATTACCTACGAGCAGTACTTC. This codes for CSARPLRPTGPSITYEQYF.

Only a few counts were recorded for this clonotype. V usage is TRBV6-2 or TRBV6-3 and J usage is TRBJ1-2, with D hard to call. The CDR3 has 14 residues. Germline V gives CDR1 MNHEY, CDR2 SVGEGT. Trimming stripped 7 bases from V and 4 bases from J, with 16 bases between. The CDR3 sequence: CASTSGQNFYGYTF. CDR3 DNA sequence: TGTGCCAGCACTTCGGGTCAGAATTTCTATGGCTACACCTTC.

The chain is built from TRBV5-5 and TRBJ2-3; D is undetermined. V lost 5 bases and J lost 6, with 16 bases in between. The CDR3 runs 14 residues. Germline V CDR1 and CDR2: SGHKS, YYEKEE (reference sequence). The CDR3 loop reads CASRPGPMADTQYF. In nucleotides, the CDR3 is TGTGCCAGCAGGCCGGGCCCGATGGCGGATACGCAGTATTTT.

This clonotype was observed many times. J is TRBJ1-2 and V is TRBV5-4, with TRBD1 matching over 10 bases. J lost 2 bases, V lost 5 bases, and 9 bases had no gene match. Germline V gene sequence: CDR1 SGHNT, CDR2 YYREEE (reference sequence). This CDR3 contains 16 residues. Here the CDR3 DNA reads TGTGCCAGCAGTAGACAGGGGGCAGTTAGAAACTATGGCTACACCTTC. This translates into CASSRQGAVRNYGYTF.

This clonotype was seen a single time. The chain carries TRBV2 and TRBJ1-2; D is unresolved. Germline V gives CDR1 SNHLY, CDR2 FYNNEI. Trimming stripped 2 bases from V and 6 bases from J, with 13 bases between. The CDR3 is 14 residues long. Written as DNA, the CDR3 is TGTGCCAGCAGTGAATCTGTGACATCCAATGGCTACACCTTC. As protein: CASSESVTSNGYTF.